Below are 24 T cell receptor beta chains sequenced from a single sample in a study of blood T cell repertoires in COVID-19. Clones were sequenced by immunoSEQ multiplex PCR, and TCRdb holds only the in-frame ones, with some missing. This sample carries more than 85,000 clones, around 81% of them seen once, and the ten largest clones take roughly two fifths. The sequencing input was peripheral blood. The receptor source for this set is a man at least 80 years old with acute or convalescent COVID-19.

The chain carries TRBV11-2 and TRBJ1-1; no firm D call. The CDR3 is 15 amino acids. V gave up 2 bases and J gave up 1 base, with 11 bases separating them. From germline, CDR1 is SGHAT and CDR2 FQNNGV. CDR3 protein: CASSLSRGANTEAFF. CDR3 in DNA: TGTGCCAGCAGCTTATCTCGGGGAGCGAACACTGAAGCTTTCTTT. Combining the CDR3 with reference TRBV11-2 and TRBJ1-1 gives the whole variable domain EAGVAQSPRYKIIEKRQSVAFWCNPISGHATLYWYQQILGQGPKLLIQFQNNGVVDDSQLPKDRFSAERLKGVDSTLKIQPAKLEDSAVYLCASSLSRGANTEAFFGQGTRLTVV.

This clone was counted between two and nine times. The V and J genes are TRBV4-1 and TRBJ2-2, with TRBD1 matching over 7 bases. Trimming cost V 3 bases and J 2 bases; bases outside gene matches: 6. Germline CDR1 reads MGHRA; CDR2 reads YSYEKL. The CDR3 extends over 16 amino acids. The CDR3 protein is CASSHPTGVNTGELFF. The CDR3 bases are TGCGCCAGCAGCCATCCCACAGGGGTAAACACCGGGGAGCTGTTTTTT.

In this sample, this clone turned up a few times. The CDR3 is CASSESGLRQPQHF. In nucleotides, the CDR3 is TGTGCCAGCAGTGAATCAGGACTGCGGCAGCCCCAGCATTTT. This chain links TRBV25-1 with TRBJ1-5; no clear D gene. The CDR3 is 14 residues long. Germline CDR1 reads MGHDK; CDR2 reads SYGVNS. V shed 1 base and J shed 7 bases, with 11 bases lying between them.

This chain connects TRBV7-2 to TRBJ2-1, with 10 bases that match TRBD2. The V segment lost 5 bases and the J segment 6 bases; nucleotides outside the gene matches: 4. The CDR3 extends over 14 amino acids. The V gene's germline CDR1 is SGHTA and CDR2 FQGNSA. The CDR3 protein is CASSKASGSNEQFF. CDR3 coding DNA: TGTGCCAGCAGCAAGGCTAGCGGGAGCAATGAGCAGTTCTTC.

The rearrangement links TRBV6-5 to TRBJ2-7; a possible D gene is TRBD1 (6 bases). The CDR3 is made up of 15 amino acids. V lost 5 bases and J lost 4, with 18 bases in between. Germline values: CDR1 MNHEY, CDR2 SVGAGI. DNA of the CDR3: TGTGCCAGCAGTCCCTTAGGGACAAAGGCTTACGAGCAGTACTTC. Translation gives CASSPLGTKAYEQYF.

This clone is a singleton in its sample. The V and J genes are TRBV2 and TRBJ1-5, with D perhaps TRBD1 (5 bases). CDR1 and CDR2 from the germline V gene are SNHLY and FYNNEI. The CDR3 consists of 13 residues. V shed 6 bases and J shed 2 bases, with 8 bases lying between them. The CDR3 spells CASRDSGNQPQHF. CDR3 sequence (DNA): TGTGCCAGCAGAGACAGCGGCAATCAGCCCCAGCATTTT.

This CDR3 reads CASSEMGAGNYGYTF. Written as DNA, the CDR3 is TGTGCCAGCAGTGAAATGGGGGCAGGGAACTATGGCTACACCTTC. The gene calls are TRBV6-1 and TRBJ1-2; the D gene is possibly TRBD1 (6 bases). The CDR3 totals 15 residues. In germline, CDR1 is MNHNS, CDR2 SASEGT. Trimming took 2 bases from V and 2 from J, leaving 12 bases between them.

On this clone itself: Additional DNA sequences in this sample encode the identical CDR3. The rearrangement links TRBV2 to TRBJ1-3; no firm D call. Germline lookup yields CDR1 SNHLY and CDR2 FYNNEI. Trimming pared 4 bases from V and 0 bases from J, leaving 10 bases between. The CDR3 runs 15 residues. This CDR3 reads CASSGGGSSGNTIYF. CDR3 in DNA: TGTGCCAGCAGTGGAGGTGGCAGCTCTGGAAACACCATATATTTT.

The chain joins TRBV27 to TRBJ1-5, with TRBD1 as a possible D gene (6 bases). Germline CDR1 MNHEY, CDR2 SMNVEV (reference sequence). Trimming cost V 6 bases and J 2 bases, with 11 bases left between them. The CDR3 extends over 14 amino acids. The CDR3 here is CASRRTARNQPQHF. DNA for the CDR3: TGTGCCAGCAGGAGGACAGCCCGCAATCAGCCCCAGCATTTT.

This sequence joins TRBV27 and TRBJ2-1; 7 positions agree with TRBD1. CDR1 is MNHEY, CDR2 SMNVEV, per germline (reference sequence). V shed 4 bases, J shed 3 bases, and the junction held 6 bases outside the gene matches. This CDR3 has 15 residues. The CDR3 DNA sequence: TGTGCCAGCAGTTCCACGGGACAGTTCTACAATGAGCAGTTCTTC. This sequence encodes CASSSTGQFYNEQFF.

This clone was seen a handful of times. This rearrangement joins TRBV2 to TRBJ1-1; 9 bases agree with TRBD1. The CDR3 length is 15 residues. J lost 5 bases, V lost 4 bases, and 8 bases had no gene match. Germline CDR1 is SNHLY and CDR2 is FYNNEI. CDR3 bases: TGTGCCAGCAGTGCTACAGGGGGCGTGGGGACTGAAGCTTTCTTT. Its translation: CASSATGGVGTEAFF. Full variable domain (rest looked up from reference TRBV2 and TRBJ1-1): EPEVTQTPSHQVTQMGQEVILRCVPISNHLYFYWYRQILGQKVEFLVSFYNNEISEKSEIFDDQFSVERPDGSNFTLKIRSTKLEDSAMYFCASSATGGVGTEAFFGQGTRLTVV.

The chain joins TRBV19 to TRBJ1-6, with 7 bases fitting TRBD1. This CDR3 region has 13 residues. Trimming removed 8 bases from V and 5 bases from J; junction bases left unmatched: 3. The V gene's germline CDR1 is LNHDA and CDR2 SQIVND (reference sequence). For the CDR3, the DNA is TGTGCCAGTCAGGGGGAAAATAATTCACCCCTCCACTTT. Its translation: CASQGENNSPLHF. Full variable domain (outside the CDR3, taken from reference TRBV19 and TRBJ1-6): DGGITQSPKYLFRKEGQNVTLSCEQNLNHDAMYWYRQDPGQGLRLIYYSQIVNDFQKGDIAEGYSVSREKKESFPLTVTSAQKNPTAFYLCASQGENNSPLHFGNGTRLTVT.

The genes are TRBV7-2 and TRBJ2-1, with a possible D match to TRBD1 (6 bases). The CDR3 is 14 amino acids. Trimming removed 4 bases from V and 6 bases from J, with 13 bases in between. Looked up from germline, CDR1 is SGHTA and CDR2 is FQGNSA. The CDR3 DNA is TGTGCCAGCAGCTCCCTCCGCAGGGGCAATGAGCAGTTCTTC. Protein product: CASSSLRRGNEQFF.

The chain joins TRBV28 to TRBJ1-1, with D unclear. CDR3 length: 17 residues. Trimming shortened V by 1 base and J by 5 bases, and 20 bases separated the two germline ends. The V gene's germline CDR1 is MDHEN and CDR2 SYDVKM. The CDR3 region is CASSLLDSIGEGTEAFF. DNA of the CDR3: TGTGCCAGCAGTTTATTGGATTCTATCGGGGAAGGGACTGAAGCTTTCTTT.

This sequence joins TRBV2 and TRBJ1-2; D gene ambiguous. Germline CDR1 SNHLY, CDR2 FYNNEI. V lost 6 bases and J lost 3, with 11 bases in between. CDR3 size: 13 residues. For the CDR3, the DNA is TGTGCCAGCAGAGATCAGGTTGACTATGGCTACACCTTC. This sequence encodes CASRDQVDYGYTF.

The chain is built from TRBV29-1 and TRBJ1-2; D ambiguous. The CDR3 runs to 13 residues. Between the trimmed V and J ends, which lost 4 bases and 1 base, there was a span of 10 bases. Germline V gene sequence: CDR1 SQVTM, CDR2 ANQGSEA. In DNA form, the CDR3 reads TGCAGCGTTGCGAGAGATCTTAACTATGGCTACACCTTC. This sequence encodes CSVARDLNYGYTF.

The V and J genes are TRBV30 and TRBJ1-1; possibly TRBD1 for D (5 bases). This CDR3 is built from 13 residues. The V end was cut by 2 bases, the J end by 4 bases, with 11 bases between. CDR1 GTSNPN and CDR2 SVGIG come from the germline V gene (reference sequence). CDR3 nucleotide sequence: TGTGCCTGGAGTATCCAGGGCGGCACTGAAGCTTTCTTT. Its translation is CAWSIQGGTEAFF.

This clone appeared a few times. J is TRBJ1-4 and V is TRBV6-4; 7 bases map to TRBD1. V lost 2 bases and J lost 4; bases outside the gene matches: 4. CDR1 is MRHNA, CDR2 SNTAGT, per germline. The length of the CDR3 is 15 residues. The CDR3 sequence is CASSDRAGGNEKLFF. In nucleotides, the CDR3 is TGTGCCAGCAGTGACCGGGCAGGGGGTAATGAAAAACTGTTTTTT.

The chain uses TRBV5-1 and TRBJ1-3; 7 positions agree with TRBD1. This CDR3 is 15 amino acids long. V dropped 5 bases and J dropped 2; count of bases not matched to a gene: 7. Germline V gives CDR1 SGHRS, CDR2 YFSETQ. The DNA for the CDR3 is TGCGCCAGCAGACCGGAGGGGACAGCTGGAAACACCATATATTTT. Encoded protein: CASRPEGTAGNTIYF.

The chain has TRBV7-9 and TRBJ1-1; 8 bases agree with TRBD1. CDR3 length: 14 residues. V was clipped by 6 bases and J by 0 bases; unmatched bases: 3. Germline CDR1 reads SEHNR; CDR2 reads FQNEAQ (reference sequence). The CDR3 spells CASRRTGMNTEAFF. CDR3 DNA sequence: TGTGCCAGCAGGAGGACAGGGATGAACACTGAAGCTTTCTTT.

This chain joins TRBV19 and TRBJ1-6, with 9 bases matching TRBD1. After removal of 6 bases from V and 7 bases from J, the junction contained 7 bases not matched to a gene. CDR3 length equals 15 residues. CDR1 and CDR2 (germline): LNHDA, SQIVND (reference sequence). CDR3 sequence (DNA): TGTGCCAGTAGGCCCCCCGGGACAGGGAATTCACCCCTCCACTTT. As protein: CASRPPGTGNSPLHF.

V gene TRBV6-5 combines with J gene TRBJ2-7, with 7 bases matching TRBD1. Germline CDR1 and CDR2: MNHEY and SVGAGI. CDR3 length: 12 residues. J was trimmed by 2 bases and V by 6 bases; bases with no gene match: 1. CDR3 bases: TGTGCCAGCAGGGGACAGCCCTACGAGCAGTACTTC. This sequence encodes CASRGQPYEQYF.

The rearrangement links TRBV6-6 to TRBJ2-1; the match to TRBD1 covers 9 bases. The germline V gene has CDR1 MNHNY and CDR2 SVGAGI (reference sequence). V shed 6 bases and J 7 bases; nucleotides not matched to a gene: 10. The CDR3 consists of 15 residues. CDR3 sequence (DNA): TGTGCCAGCAGGAAGACCGGGACAGGGTGGAATGAGCAGTTCTTC. Translating gives CASRKTGTGWNEQFF.

This chain connects TRBV6-5 to TRBJ2-7; TRBD1 is a possible D gene (7 bases). The CDR3 is made up of 13 amino acids. Germline CDR1 is MNHEY and CDR2 is SVGAGI. Trimming shortened V by 10 bases and J by 7 bases, and 20 bases separated the two germline ends. CDR3 sequence (DNA): TGTGCCACCTGTTTTTCAGGGGGAGGAGAGCAGTACTTC. This gives the protein CATCFSGGGEQYF.